This T cell receptor beta chain was sequenced during a study of cytomegalovirus exposure and HLA in healthy donors. CDR1 and CDR2 from the germline V gene are LGHNT and FRNRAP. V lost 6 bases to trimming and J lost 4 bases; unmatched junction nucleotides: 5. The CDR3 totals 13 residues. With regard to this clone: The antigen is undetermined.

Vbeta (60) and Jbeta (13) primers were used in the PCR. The table came from immunoSEQ multiplex PCR; TCRdb's copy has only in-frame clones and leaves some out. The profile shows about 140,000 clones, just under 85% of them singletons. General study findings and limits: An analysis was carried out later, and it reportedly showed fewer N-insertions in an Asian-associated ancestry cluster than the approximately 670-donor mean. TRBV6-2, TRBV6-3 and some other V segments were unresolvable in 87-base-pair reads. TCR beta V segments were, for the most part, productive about 87% or about 30% of the time in an earlier analysis.

The clonotype was recovered from a middle-aged man in good health and CMV-seropositive. The specimen sequenced was PBMCs. The genes are TRBV12-5 and TRBJ1-1; 7 bases are a match to TRBD1. The CDR3 region is CASGTQGGTEAFF. The CDR3 nucleotides read TGTGCTAGTGGAACGCAGGGGGGCACTGAAGCTTTCTTT.